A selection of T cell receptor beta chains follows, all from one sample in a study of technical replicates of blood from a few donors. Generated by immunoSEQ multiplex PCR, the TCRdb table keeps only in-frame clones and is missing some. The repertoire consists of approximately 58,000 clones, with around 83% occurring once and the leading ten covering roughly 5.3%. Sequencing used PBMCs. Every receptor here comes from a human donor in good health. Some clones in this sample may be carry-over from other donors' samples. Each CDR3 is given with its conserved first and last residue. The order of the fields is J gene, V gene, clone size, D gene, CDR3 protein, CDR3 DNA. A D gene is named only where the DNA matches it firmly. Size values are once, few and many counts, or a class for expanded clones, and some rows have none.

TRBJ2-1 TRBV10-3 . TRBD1 CATARGDRGNEQFF TGTGCCACCGCGCGAGGGGACAGGGGAAATGAGCAGTTCTTC
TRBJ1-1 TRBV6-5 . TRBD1 CASRPGTDNTEAFF TGTGCCAGCAGACCCGGGACAGATAACACTGAAGCTTTCTTT
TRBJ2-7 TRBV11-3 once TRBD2 CARACLGTSLAYEQYF TGTGCCAGGGCCTGTCTGGGGACTAGCTTGGCTTACGAGCAGTACTTC
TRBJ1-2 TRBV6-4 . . CASSDGTGSYGYTF TGTGCCAGCAGTGACGGTACAGGGAGCTATGGCTACACCTTC
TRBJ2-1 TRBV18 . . CASSPTWGGVDNEQFF TGTGCCAGCTCACCCACGTGGGGGGGCGTCGACAATGAGCAGTTCTTC
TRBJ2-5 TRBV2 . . CASRPEQGKETQYF TGTGCCAGCAGGCCGGAACAGGGAAAGGAGACCCAGTACTTC
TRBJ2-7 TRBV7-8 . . CASSLDQIQGSEQYF TGTGCCAGCAGCTTAGACCAGATACAGGGTAGCGAGCAGTACTTC
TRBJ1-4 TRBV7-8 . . CASSTLYRVANEKLFF TGTGCCAGCAGCACCCTTTACAGGGTCGCTAATGAAAAACTGTTTTTT
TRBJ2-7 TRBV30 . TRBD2 CAWGLAGALYEQYF TGTGCCTGGGGCCTAGCGGGAGCGCTCTACGAGCAGTACTTC
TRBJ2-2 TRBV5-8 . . CASSQALPANTGELFF TGTGCCAGCAGCCAGGCGCTCCCGGCGAACACCGGGGAGCTGTTTTTT
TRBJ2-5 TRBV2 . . CASSDFGTAEETQYF TGTGCCAGCAGTGATTTCGGAACAGCCGAAGAGACCCAGTACTTC
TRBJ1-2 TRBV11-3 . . CASRPRGRGKGYTF TGTGCCAGCAGACCCCGTGGAAGGGGGAAAGGCTACACCTTC
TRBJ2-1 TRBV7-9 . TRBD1 CASSSGTGVWYSYNEQFF TGTGCCAGCAGCTCCGGGACAGGGGTTTGGTACTCCTACAATGAGCAGTTCTTC
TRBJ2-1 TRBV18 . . CASSPSEGAGGDEQFF TGTGCCAGCTCACCCTCCGAGGGGGCAGGCGGGGATGAGCAGTTCTTC
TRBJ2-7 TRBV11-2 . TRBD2 CASSLSSGRGASYF TGTGCCAGCAGCCTCTCTAGCGGGAGGGGTGCGTCGTACTTC
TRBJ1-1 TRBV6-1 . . CASSEGGQNTEAFF TGTGCCAGCAGTGAAGGCGGACAGAACACTGAAGCTTTCTTT
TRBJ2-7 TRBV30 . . CAWSGGVGVSEQYF TGTGCCTGGAGTGGGGGGGTAGGGGTTAGCGAGCAGTACTTC
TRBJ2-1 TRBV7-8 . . CASSLDLRVGGNEQFF TGTGCCAGCAGCTTAGATTTGAGGGTGGGGGGCAATGAGCAGTTCTTC
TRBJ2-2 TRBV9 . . CASSVGTANTGELFF TGTGCCAGCAGCGTAGGTACAGCTAACACCGGGGAGCTGTTTTTT
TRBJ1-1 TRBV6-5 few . CASSYSSGFAAFF TGTGCCAGCAGTTACTCCTCGGGTTTTGCTGCTTTCTTT
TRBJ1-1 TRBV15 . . CATSGRASTWNTEAFF TGTGCCACCAGCGGGCGGGCTTCCACTTGGAACACTGAAGCTTTCTTT
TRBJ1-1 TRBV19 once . CASSVPRGEYTEAFF TGTGCCAGTAGTGTGCCCCGGGGGGAGTACACTGAAGCTTTCTTT
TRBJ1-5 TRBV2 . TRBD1 CASRGQGDQPQHF TGTGCCAGCAGAGGACAGGGGGACCAGCCCCAGCATTTT
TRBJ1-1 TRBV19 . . CASSGEVFRNTEAFF TGTGCCAGTAGTGGGGAGGTCTTTCGGAACACTGAAGCTTTCTTT
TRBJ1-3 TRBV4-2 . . CASSQEIQLGGNTIYF TGTGCCAGCAGCCAAGAGATACAACTAGGAGGAAACACCATATATTTT
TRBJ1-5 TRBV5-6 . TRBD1 CASSKGQGGHQPQHF TGTGCCAGCAGCAAAGGACAGGGCGGGCATCAGCCCCAGCATTTT
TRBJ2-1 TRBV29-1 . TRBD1 CSVEVTGTGDEQFF TGCAGCGTTGAGGTGACAGGGACCGGCGATGAGCAGTTCTTC
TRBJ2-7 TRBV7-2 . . CASRWGPSYEQYF TGTGCCAGCAGGTGGGGGCCGTCCTACGAGCAGTACTTC
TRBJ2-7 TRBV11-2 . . CASSPSSYEQYF TGTGCCAGCAGCCCCAGCTCCTACGAGCAGTACTTC
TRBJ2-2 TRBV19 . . CASSIVGAGELFF TGTGCCAGTAGTATAGTAGGGGCCGGGGAGCTGTTTTTT
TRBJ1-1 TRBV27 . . CASSRGYMNTEAFF TGTGCCAGCAGTCGAGGGTACATGAACACTGAAGCTTTCTTT
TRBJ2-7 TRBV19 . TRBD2 CASSTRSSGSPYEQYF TGTGCCAGTAGTACCCGGAGTAGCGGGAGTCCCTACGAGCAGTACTTC